The 10 T cell receptor beta chains given below trace back to one sample, sequenced in a study of cytomegalovirus exposure and HLA in healthy donors (dated by TCRdb to 2015 to 2018). Libraries were built with the immunoSEQ multiplex PCR assay. For the multiplex PCR, a mixture combining 60 forward primers for TCR Vbeta segments and 13 reverse primers for TCR Jbeta segments was used. TCRdb's version of the immuneACCESS table is confined to in-frame rearrangements and falls short of the full clone set. An unresolved V gene accounts for under half of the shortfall where checked; the remainder is of unknown origin. In all, the sample holds approximately 160,000 clones, and around 75% of those were seen once. The top ten clonotypes cover approximately 3.1% of the sample. The material sequenced was PBMCs. These receptors came from a woman in her 50s in good health and CMV-seropositive.

The rearrangement links TRBV5-6 to TRBJ1-2, with D possibly TRBD1 on 6 matching bases. CDR1 is SGHDT, CDR2 YYEEEE, per germline. V dropped 4 bases and J dropped 3 bases, with 13 bases sitting between them. The CDR3 spans 14 residues. CDR3 amino acids: CASSRRGFDYGYTF. CDR3 bases: TGTGCCAGCAGCCGAAGGGGGTTTGACTATGGCTACACCTTC.

The rearrangement joins TRBV7-3 to TRBJ2-5, with a weak D call TRBD1 (5 bases). Germline V gene sequence: CDR1 SGHTA, CDR2 FQGTGA. CDR3 size: 15 residues. Trimming took 1 base from V and 7 from J, leaving 16 bases between them. The CDR3: CASSLNVGREGTQYF. The CDR3 region has the DNA TGTGCCAGCAGCTTAAACGTGGGCAGGGAAGGGACCCAGTACTTC. The variable domain in full, with the rest retrieved from reference TRBV7-3 and TRBJ2-5, is GAGVSQTPSNKVTEKGKYVELRCDPISGHTALYWYRQSLGQGPEFLIYFQGTGAADDSGLPNDRFFAVRPEGSVSTLKIQRTERGDSAVYLCASSLNVGREGTQYFGPGTRLLVL.

This clone showed up just a few times. The chain joins TRBV15 to TRBJ2-1; D is unresolved. Trimming took off 0 bases at V and 6 bases at J, with 18 bases between the two ends. Germline V gives CDR1 LNHNV, CDR2 YYDKDF (reference sequence). The CDR3 spans 17 residues. CDR3 region: CATSRDRTANLRNEQFF. Written as DNA, the CDR3 is TGTGCCACCAGCAGAGATCGAACAGCCAACCTGCGCAATGAGCAGTTCTTC.

The chain uses TRBV9 and TRBJ1-1, with D unclear. Trimming shortened V by 3 bases and J by 1 base, and 10 bases separated the two germline ends. The V gene's germline CDR1 is SGDLS and CDR2 YYNGEE. The CDR3 runs to 14 residues. The CDR3 here is CASSALLGNTEAFF. The DNA of the CDR3 is TGTGCCAGCAGCGCCCTTCTCGGGAACACTGAAGCTTTCTTT.

This rearrangement joins TRBV5-5 to TRBJ1-2; D may be TRBD1 (5 bases). The germline V gene has CDR1 SGHKS and CDR2 YYEKEE (reference sequence). The CDR3 spans 14 residues. Trimming stripped 1 base from V and 8 bases from J, with 15 bases between. In DNA form, the CDR3 reads TGTGCCAGCAGCTTGAATGCAGGGAAGGGCGGCTACACCTTC. It translates to CASSLNAGKGGYTF.

The V gene is TRBV15, the J gene TRBJ2-2; D possibly corresponds to TRBD1 (5 bases). This CDR3 contains 17 residues. Deletions cut 3 bases from V and 0 bases from J, with 14 bases between. CDR1 is LNHNV, CDR2 YYDKDF, per germline (reference sequence). The CDR3 sequence is CATSRGPGAANTGELFF. DNA of the CDR3: TGTGCCACCAGCAGGGGCCCTGGGGCAGCGAACACCGGGGAGCTGTTTTTT.

The V gene is TRBV20-1, the J gene TRBJ1-2; D is undetermined. CDR1 and CDR2 (germline): DFQATT, SNEGSKA (reference sequence). The CDR3 consists of 11 residues. In DNA, the CDR3 is TGCGGTGGCGGGGTGAACTATGGCTACACCTTC. It encodes CGGGVNYGYTF.

J is TRBJ1-3 and V is TRBV15; D is unclear. CDR1 and CDR2 from the germline V gene are LNHNV and YYDKDF (reference sequence). Trimming took 1 base from V and 5 from J, leaving 6 bases between them. The CDR3 has 13 residues. CDR3 DNA: TGTGCCACCAGCAGAGCGGTACGAAACACCATATATTTT. Translation gives CATSRAVRNTIYF.

A remark on this clone: The same CDR3 can be traced to other DNA sequences in this sample. J is TRBJ1-1 and V is TRBV5-1, with D maybe TRBD1 (5 bases). Germline V gene sequence: CDR1 SGHRS, CDR2 YFSETQ. This CDR3 comprises 13 residues. With 2 bases removed from V and 2 bases from J, the gap between germline ends came to 7 bases. CDR3 residues: CASSFTGNTEAFF. For the CDR3, the DNA is TGCGCCAGCAGCTTTACAGGTAACACTGAAGCTTTCTTT.

The chain couples TRBV27 to TRBJ1-2, with unresolved D. In germline, CDR1 is MNHEY, CDR2 SMNVEV (reference sequence). V was trimmed by 0 bases and J by 4 bases, leaving 9 bases between them. The CDR3 has 14 residues. The CDR3 nucleotides are TGTGCCAGCAGTTTATCAAGCGGGTTCTATGGCTACACCTTC. Protein product: CASSLSSGFYGYTF.